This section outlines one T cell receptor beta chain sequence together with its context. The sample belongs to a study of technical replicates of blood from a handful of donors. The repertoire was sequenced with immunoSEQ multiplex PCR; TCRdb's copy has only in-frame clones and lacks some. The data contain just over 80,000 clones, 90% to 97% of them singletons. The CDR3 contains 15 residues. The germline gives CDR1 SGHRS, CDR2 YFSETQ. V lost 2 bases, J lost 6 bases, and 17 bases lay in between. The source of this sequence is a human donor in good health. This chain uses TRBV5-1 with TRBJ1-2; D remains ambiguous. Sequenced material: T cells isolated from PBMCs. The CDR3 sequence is CASSFGGDSFNGYTF. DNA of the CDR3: TGCGCCAGCAGCTTTGGAGGCGACTCTTTTAATGGCTACACCTTC.